Listed here are 21 T cell receptor beta chains from one sample, sequenced in a study of human T cells and chemical hapten exposure. TCRdb redid the calling of the RACE reads with MiXCR, one entry per CDR3 protein. The repertoire holds tens of thousands of distinct CDR3 sequences, approximately 10% seen once, with 2% to 2.5% in the top ten. Time point denoted: patch test 1, 2 weeks after DPC sensitization. The treatment here: therapeutic diphenylcyclopropenone sensitization with weekly scalp DPC. Sequenced here: whole blood, sampled in connection with sensitization to the hapten diphenylcyclopropenone (DPC). The origin of the receptors is a man between 40 and 49 years old with alopecia areata. Some clones in this sample may be carry-over from other donors' samples.

The CDR3 loop reads CASRQGAYNEQFF. The CDR3 DNA reads TGTGCCAGTCGACAGGGGGCCTACAATGAGCAGTTCTTC. V is TRBV27 and J is TRBJ2-1, with 9 bases that match TRBD1. V shed 9 bases, J shed 2 bases, and the junction held 2 bases outside the gene matches. Germline CDR1 reads MNHEY; CDR2 reads SMNVEV (reference sequence). CDR3 size: 13 residues.

The sample holds many counts of this clonotype. The chain couples TRBV4-2 to TRBJ1-2; tentatively, D is TRBD1 (6 bases). The CDR3 loop spans 14 amino acids. Germline CDR1 LGHNA, CDR2 YNFKEQ. Trimming took 0 bases from V and 6 from J, leaving 11 bases between them. The CDR3 sequence: CASSQETRDNGYTF. CDR3 sequence (DNA): TGTGCCAGCAGCCAAGAAACCAGGGACAATGGCTACACCTTC.

The V call is TRBV5-4, the J call TRBJ2-1; D is ambiguous. Trimming took off 2 bases at V and 12 bases at J, with 18 bases between the two ends. The germline V gene encodes CDR1 SGHNT and CDR2 YYREEE (reference sequence). The CDR3 extends over 14 amino acids. CDR3 in DNA: TGTGCCAGCAGCTTACCTCTCCTAGGCTCTGGGCAGTTCTTC. Translating gives CASSLPLLGSGQFF.

This sequence joins TRBV20-1 and TRBJ2-1, with 9 nucleotides matching TRBD2. Trimming removed 5 bases from V and 4 bases from J; junction bases left unmatched: 12. The germline V gene encodes CDR1 DFQATT and CDR2 SNEGSKA (reference sequence). The CDR3 contains 16 residues. The CDR3 nucleotides are TGCAGTGCTCGCGGGGCTAGCGGGAAGCGGTACAATGAGCAGTTCTTC. This sequence encodes CSARGASGKRYNEQFF.

The chain couples TRBV12-3 or TRBV12-4 to TRBJ2-1; the D is unclear. This CDR3 region has 12 residues. Trimming pared 3 bases from V and 4 bases from J, leaving 4 bases between. CDR3 protein: CASSFNYNEQFF. Written as DNA, the CDR3 is TGTGCCAGCAGTTTTAATTACAATGAGCAGTTCTTC.

This clonotype was detected ten times or more. V gene TRBV5-6 combines with J gene TRBJ1-1; D gene ambiguous. Trimming took off 6 bases at V and 3 bases at J, with 9 bases between the two ends. The germline gives CDR1 SGHDT, CDR2 YYEEEE. The CDR3 loop spans 12 amino acids. The CDR3 DNA reads as TGTGCCAGCACCAATTTGTACACTGAAGCTTTCTTT. It codes for CASTNLYTEAFF.

The rearrangement joins TRBV28 to TRBJ1-2; TRBD1 aligns across 7 bases. Germline CDR1 reads MDHEN; CDR2 reads SYDVKM. The CDR3 loop spans 15 amino acids. V lost 6 bases and J lost 0; bases outside the gene matches: 7. The chain's CDR3 is CASSRNRGSNYGYTF. DNA for the CDR3: TGTGCCAGCAGCCGTAACAGGGGCTCTAACTATGGCTACACCTTC.

There are many counts of this clonotype. The chain carries TRBV20-1 and TRBJ1-3; maybe TRBD1 (5 bases). V was clipped by 0 bases and J by 0 bases, with 9 bases between them. The CDR3 sequence is 15 residues long. Germline V CDR1 and CDR2: DFQATT, SNEGSKA (reference sequence). The CDR3 protein is CSARETGVSGNTIYF. In DNA, the CDR3 is TGCAGTGCTAGAGAAACAGGAGTCTCTGGAAACACCATATATTTT.

There are many counts of this clonotype. The chain has TRBV15 and TRBJ1-5, with a weak D call TRBD1 (6 bases). The germline CDR1 and CDR2 sequences are LNHNV and YYDKDF (reference sequence). This CDR3 contains 14 residues. V was clipped by 6 bases and J by 1 base, with 10 bases between them. CDR3 nucleotides: TGTGCCACCAGACCCGGACAGAGCAATCAGCCCCAGCATTTT. Amino acid sequence: CATRPGQSNQPQHF.

This clonotype occurred many times. The genes are TRBV29-1 and TRBJ2-4, with 7 nucleotides matching TRBD1. Germline CDR1 is SQVTM and CDR2 is ANQGSEA. V was clipped by 4 bases and J by 1 base; unmatched bases: 7. The CDR3 sequence is 15 residues long. The CDR3 bases are TGCAGCGTTGTCGAACAGGGGATGGCCAAAAACATTCAGTACTTC. It yields the protein CSVVEQGMAKNIQYF.

This clonotype was seen only a few times. Here the CDR3 reads CASSHTGGKGTDTQYF. The CDR3 DNA is TGCGCCAGCAGCCACACAGGGGGTAAAGGGACAGATACGCAGTATTTT. J is TRBJ2-3 and V is TRBV4-1; TRBD1 agrees at 8 bases. The germline gives CDR1 MGHRA, CDR2 YSYEKL. Trimming at V came to 3 bases and at J to 3 bases, leaving 8 bases not matched to a gene. This CDR3 has 16 amino acids.

The chain recombines TRBV24-1 with TRBJ2-1, with TRBD2 identical over 11 bases. Germline V CDR1 and CDR2: KGHDR, SFDVKD. After removal of 0 bases from V and 14 bases from J, the junction contained 5 bases not matched to a gene. This CDR3 region has 14 residues. The CDR3 loop reads CATSDLPTSGRKFF. The CDR3 nucleotides read TGTGCCACCAGTGATTTGCCCACTAGCGGGAGAAAGTTCTTC.

Many counts were recorded for this clonotype. V gene TRBV6-6 combines with J gene TRBJ1-1; D unclear. Trimming removed 2 bases at V and 1 base at J, with 8 bases between. The V gene's germline CDR1 is MNHNY and CDR2 SVGAGI (reference sequence). The CDR3 consists of 14 residues. The CDR3 spells CASSYETANTEAFF. The CDR3 nucleotides read TGTGCCAGCAGTTACGAGACGGCGAACACTGAAGCTTTCTTT.

The V gene is TRBV12-3 or TRBV12-4, the J gene TRBJ2-3; 10 bases map to TRBD2. After removal of 2 bases from V and 2 bases from J, the junction contained 1 base not matched to a gene. CDR3 length equals 15 residues. CDR3 in DNA: TGTGCCAGCAGTTTAACTAGCGGGAACACAGATACGCAGTATTTT. Its translation is CASSLTSGNTDTQYF.

V gene TRBV27 combines with J gene TRBJ2-3; D gene unclear. V gave up 3 bases and J gave up 2 bases, with 6 bases separating them. The germline V gene encodes CDR1 MNHEY and CDR2 SMNVEV (reference sequence). CDR3 length equals 13 residues. The CDR3 nucleotides read TGTGCCAGCAGTTTGCGGCCCACAGATACGCAGTATTTT. The encoded protein is CASSLRPTDTQYF.

V gene TRBV28 combines with J gene TRBJ2-7, with TRBD2 matching 7 bases. The trim removed 3 bases at V and 0 bases at J, leaving 5 bases unmatched. In germline, CDR1 is MDHEN, CDR2 SYDVKM. The length of the CDR3 is 15 residues. Written as DNA, the CDR3 is TGTGCCAGCAGTTTGGCGGGAGCTAACTCCTACGAGCAGTACTTC. It specifies CASSLAGANSYEQYF. Together with reference TRBV28 and TRBJ2-7, the CDR3 gives the full variable domain: DVKVTQSSRYLVKRTGEKVFLECVQDMDHENMFWYRQDPGLGLRLIYFSYDVKMKEKGDIPEGYSVSREKKERFSLILESASTNQTSMYLCASSLAGANSYEQYFGPGTRLTVT.

This clonotype occurred a few times. The V and J genes are TRBV7-8 and TRBJ2-7; 9 positions match TRBD2. This CDR3 is built from 15 residues. The V gene's germline CDR1 is SGHVS and CDR2 FQNEAQ. The V gene end was trimmed by 5 bases and the J gene end by 3 bases; junction bases not matched to a gene: 8. The CDR3 region is CASSLSGSLLYEQYV. The CDR3 coding sequence is TGTGCCAGCAGCCTTAGCGGGAGCTTACTCTACGAGCAGTACGTC.

In this sample, this clonotype turned up a few times. The chain recombines TRBV6-5 with TRBJ2-1, with 11 bases matching TRBD2. Germline V gene data show CDR1 as MNHEY and CDR2 as SVGAGI. J was trimmed by 2 bases and V by 8 bases; bases with no gene match: 5. The length of the CDR3 is 15 residues. CDR3 nucleotide sequence: TGTGCCAGCGGCCCGACTAGCGGGGCCTACAATGAGCAGTTCTTC. Residues: CASGPTSGAYNEQFF.

The CDR3 loop reads CASSQDHGRNTGELFF. CDR3 sequence (DNA): TGTGCCAGCAGCCAAGATCATGGACGGAACACCGGGGAGCTGTTTTTT. The chain carries TRBV3-1 and TRBJ2-2, with no clear D. Germline CDR1 LGHDT, CDR2 YNNKEL (reference sequence). The CDR3 is 16 amino acids. Trimming took off 0 bases at V and 1 base at J, with 9 bases between the two ends. Complete variable domain (other parts from reference TRBV3-1 and TRBJ2-2): DTAVSQTPKYLVTQMGNDKSIKCEQNLGHDTMYWYKQDSKKFLKIMFSYNNKELIINETVPNRFSPKSPDKAHLNLHINSLELGDSAVYFCASSQDHGRNTGELFFGEGSRLTVL.

This clonotype was recorded a few times. V usage is TRBV18 and J usage is TRBJ1-2, with D hard to call. The germline V gene encodes CDR1 KGHSH and CDR2 LQKENI. Trimming took off 4 bases at V and 3 bases at J, with 12 bases between the two ends. CDR3 length equals 14 residues. As DNA, the CDR3 is TGTGCCAGCTCACGTAGCGACCAAGACTATGGCTACACCTTC. Its translation: CASSRSDQDYGYTF.

This clonotype was recorded a few times. The rearrangement uses TRBV30 and TRBJ2-7, with TRBD1 matching over 8 bases. The CDR3 is 14 amino acids. Germline values: CDR1 GTSNPN, CDR2 SVGIG (reference sequence). The trim removed 3 bases at V and 1 base at J, leaving 5 bases unmatched. This chain's CDR3 is CAWSLGTGSYEQYV. The CDR3 nucleotides are TGTGCCTGGAGCCTAGGGACAGGATCCTACGAGCAGTACGTC.